The entry below describes one T cell receptor (beta chain). This entry is derived from a study of blood T cell repertoires in COVID-19. Assay: immunoSEQ multiplex PCR; the TCRdb copy retains only in-frame clones and omits some. The sample has approximately 160,000 clones, 85% to 90% seen once. The V gene's germline CDR1 is LNHNV and CDR2 YYDKDF (reference sequence). The V end lost 0 bases, the J end lost 6 bases, and 18 bases lay between the germline ends. This CDR3 has 16 amino acids. The specimen sequenced was peripheral blood. J is TRBJ2-7 and V is TRBV15; D possibly corresponds to TRBD2 (6 bases). The TCR originated in a woman in her seventies with acute or convalescent COVID-19. The CDR3 here is CATSRDAGPRTGEQYF. The CDR3 DNA reads as TGTGCCACCAGCAGAGATGCGGGGCCCCGCACGGGCGAGCAGTACTTC. Full variable domain (missing parts from reference TRBV15 and TRBJ2-7): DAMVIQNPRYQVTQFGKPVTLSCSQTLNHNVMYWYQQKSSQAPKLLFHYYDKDFNNEADTPDNFQSRRPNTSFCFLDIRSPGLGDTAMYLCATSRDAGPRTGEQYFGPGTRLTVT.